One and the same sample provided the 18 T cell receptor beta chains below, sequenced in a study of cytomegalovirus exposure and HLA in healthy donors. Vbeta (60) and Jbeta (13) primers were used in the PCR. The repertoire was sequenced with immunoSEQ multiplex PCR; TCRdb's copy has only in-frame clones and lacks some. The table has approximately 140,000 clones, about 80% seen once. Sequenced input: PBMCs. The receptor source for this set is a boy younger than 10 in good health and CMV-seronegative.

This clone was recorded once. The chain joins TRBV19 to TRBJ1-2; 8 bases map to TRBD1. With 5 bases clipped from V and 1 base from J, the junction kept 6 bases outside the gene matches. Germline V gene data show CDR1 as LNHDA and CDR2 as SQIVND (reference sequence). The CDR3 totals 15 residues. The DNA of the CDR3 is TGTGCCAGTAGTGTCGGGACAGGCCGTAACTATGGCTACACCTTC. Translation: CASSVGTGRNYGYTF.

V is TRBV7-3 and J is TRBJ1-2; a weak D match, TRBD1 (6 bases). Trimming removed 5 bases from V and 0 bases from J, with 13 bases in between. Germline V gene lookup returns CDR1 SGHTA and CDR2 FQGTGA. The CDR3 is 15 residues long. Here the CDR3 DNA reads TGTGCCAGCAGCGATACAGGGCTCGCTAACTATGGCTACACCTTC. This encodes CASSDTGLANYGYTF.

This clone was picked up one time. CDR3 sequence reads: CASSRGQGNTEAFF. CDR3 coding DNA: TGTGCCAGCAGCCGGGGACAGGGAAACACTGAAGCTTTCTTT. This rearrangement joins TRBV6-5 to TRBJ1-1; the match to TRBD1 covers 9 bases. The V gene's germline CDR1 is MNHEY and CDR2 SVGAGI. Trimming took 6 bases from V and 2 from J; bases not matched to a gene: 4. This CDR3 has 14 residues.

Here the CDR3 DNA reads TGTGCCAGCAGCTTGCAGGGCTTTGATACGCAGTATTTT. Translating gives CASSLQGFDTQYF. The chain links TRBV5-8 to TRBJ2-3, with D possibly being TRBD1 (5 bases). The CDR3 extends over 13 amino acids. V lost 1 base to trimming and J lost 6 bases, with 9 bases between them. Germline V gene sequence: CDR1 SGHTS, CDR2 YDEGEE.

This clone was counted a few times. This chain links TRBV27 with TRBJ2-1; D is possibly TRBD2 (6 bases). The V gene's germline CDR1 is MNHEY and CDR2 SMNVEV (reference sequence). The CDR3 runs to 13 residues. The V gene lost 3 bases and the J gene lost 9 bases, with 12 bases spanning the gap. In DNA form, the CDR3 reads TGTGCCAGCAGTTTGTGGAGGGCGGGTGAGCAGTTCTTC. Its translation is CASSLWRAGEQFF.

The J gene is TRBJ1-3, the V gene TRBV19; no definite D call. The CDR3 extends over 13 amino acids. V was shortened by 4 bases and J by 8 bases, with 12 bases between the two germline ends. Germline V lookup: CDR1 LNHDA, CDR2 SQIVND (reference sequence). CDR3 nucleotide sequence: TGTGCCAGTAGTACTCTCCACGGGGACACCATATATTTT. It is translated as CASSTLHGDTIYF.

The J gene is TRBJ1-4, the V gene TRBV30, with D uncertain. Trimming stripped 2 bases from V and 7 bases from J, with 5 bases between. The length of the CDR3 is 11 residues. Germline V gives CDR1 GTSNPN, CDR2 SVGIG (reference sequence). CDR3 sequence (DNA): TGTGCCTGGAGTAGCGTTGAAAAACTGTTTTTT. Its protein product is CAWSSVEKLFF.

The V and J genes are TRBV19 and TRBJ1-2; D remains unclear. V lost 4 bases, J lost 4 bases, and 13 bases lay in between. The germline V gene has CDR1 LNHDA and CDR2 SQIVND (reference sequence). CDR3 size: 14 residues. The CDR3 reads CASSTTPAGYGYTF. The CDR3 bases are TGTGCCAGTAGTACGACACCAGCGGGCTATGGCTACACCTTC.

The J gene is TRBJ2-5, the V gene TRBV2; tentatively, D is TRBD2 (5 bases). Trimming removed 0 bases from V and 0 bases from J, with 14 bases in between. The length of the CDR3 is 17 residues. From germline, CDR1 is SNHLY and CDR2 FYNNEI. The CDR3 reads CASSEARAVMYQETQYF. Written as DNA, the CDR3 is TGTGCCAGCAGTGAAGCGCGGGCGGTGATGTACCAAGAGACCCAGTACTTC.

The CDR3 nucleotides read TGTGCCAGTAGTGGGGGGACGGCAGCGAACACTGAAGCTTTCTTT. Amino acids: CASSGGTAANTEAFF. J is TRBJ1-1 and V is TRBV19; the D gene is possibly TRBD1 (5 bases). Germline CDR1 LNHDA, CDR2 SQIVND (reference sequence). Trimming stripped 5 bases from V and 1 base from J, with 14 bases between. The CDR3 runs to 15 residues.

V is TRBV4-1 and J is TRBJ1-2; D is perhaps TRBD1 (5 bases). Germline CDR1 MGHRA, CDR2 YSYEKL. V gave up 4 bases and J gave up 9 bases, with 21 bases separating them. CDR3 length equals 15 residues. CDR3 in amino acids: CASSPLWPGGGRYTF. CDR3 coding DNA: TGCGCCAGCAGCCCTCTCTGGCCGGGGGGAGGGCGCTACACCTTC.

The chain has TRBV19 and TRBJ1-1, with TRBD1 as a possible D gene (5 bases). With 7 bases removed from V and 4 bases from J, the gap between germline ends came to 13 bases. Germline CDR1 is LNHDA and CDR2 is SQIVND (reference sequence). The length of the CDR3 is 13 residues. CDR3 residues: CASKAGHLTEAFF. DNA of the CDR3: TGTGCCAGTAAGGCAGGGCACCTCACTGAAGCTTTCTTT.

A single count supports this clone. The chain recombines TRBV7-9 with TRBJ2-1; 10 bases line up with TRBD2. The CDR3 loop spans 16 amino acids. J gave up 5 bases and V 5 bases, and 9 bases lay outside the gene matches. CDR1 is SEHNR, CDR2 FQNEAQ, per germline (reference sequence). The CDR3 protein is CASSQALAGLDNEQFF. DNA of the CDR3: TGTGCCAGCAGCCAGGCACTAGCGGGATTAGACAATGAGCAGTTCTTC.

The V gene is TRBV4-3, the J gene TRBJ1-2, with 11 bases matching TRBD1. The CDR3 consists of 17 residues. After removal of 6 bases from V and 6 bases from J, the junction contained 15 bases not matched to a gene. CDR1 is LGHNA, CDR2 YSLEER, per germline. DNA of the CDR3: TGCGCCAGCAGTCCCGAGCCCCCGGGACAGGGGGTGGATGGCTACACCTTC. Its protein product is CASSPEPPGQGVDGYTF.

The CDR3 DNA sequence: TGTGCCAGCAGGCCGCCGGGACAATTCAATCAGCCCCAGCATTTT. It specifies CASRPPGQFNQPQHF. The rearrangement joins TRBV7-2 to TRBJ1-5, with D perhaps matching TRBD1 (6 bases). The CDR3 is 15 residues long. Looked up from germline, CDR1 is SGHTA and CDR2 is FQGNSA. Trimming shortened V by 6 bases and J by 3 bases, and 15 bases separated the two germline ends.

This clone was recorded only once. The chain recombines TRBV7-9 with TRBJ2-2; TRBD1 matches at 12 bases. From germline, CDR1 is SEHNR and CDR2 FQNEAQ (reference sequence). The CDR3 length is 16 residues. V trimming: 7 bases; J trimming: 2 bases; junction bases outside the gene matches: 5. CDR3: CASTKGTGGNTGELFF. The CDR3 DNA reads TGTGCCAGCACCAAAGGGACAGGGGGCAACACCGGGGAGCTGTTTTTT.

The J gene is TRBJ1-5, the V gene TRBV19, with D perhaps TRBD1 (6 bases). The CDR3 sequence is 17 residues long. CDR1 is LNHDA and CDR2 is SQIVND in the germline V gene (reference sequence). V was pared by 1 base and J by 6 bases, with 19 bases between. CDR3 sequence reads: CASSIGLGGLTGQPQHF. CDR3 coding DNA: TGTGCCAGTAGTATAGGGTTGGGGGGGCTGACGGGTCAGCCCCAGCATTTT.

The CDR3 bases are TGTGCCAGCAGTGGTGGAGCCATGAACACTGAAGCTTTCTTT. This sequence encodes CASSGGAMNTEAFF. This chain uses TRBV6-1 with TRBJ1-1; D is unresolved. V was cut by 4 bases and J by 0 bases, with 9 bases left in between. CDR3 length: 14 amino acids. From germline, CDR1 is MNHNS and CDR2 SASEGT.